This T cell receptor beta chain was identified during a study of identical twins. Broader study findings: Because invariant MAIT and iNKT cells could be present, zero-insertion analyses could be partly confounded. The study found weaker excess twin sharing in beta out-of-frame sequences.

The cDNA had a unique molecular identifier and a template-switch universal primer site. TCRdb ran MiXCR on the 5' RACE reads and lists one entry per CDR3 protein. The table has roughly 280,000 distinct CDR3 sequences, roughly 9.7% seen once; the top ten hold about 7.1%. V gave up 2 bases and J gave up 2 bases; unmatched junction bases: 3. Per the germline V gene, CDR1 is MNHEY and CDR2 is SMNVEV (reference sequence). The CDR3 has 14 residues. This clonotype was recorded many times. Its matching antigen is unknown. In addition, the sample was reused for a study of yellow fever vaccine responses in identical twins.

This TCR came from a woman younger than 30 in good health. The gene calls are TRBV27 and TRBJ2-7, with 7 bases identical to TRBD1. The sequenced sample consisted of CD8+ T cells sorted from blood. The CDR3 loop is CASSLNRGPYEQYF. The CDR3 nucleotides read TGTGCCAGCAGTTTAAACAGGGGACCCTACGAGCAGTACTTC.